This is a list of T cell receptor beta chains from one sample in a study of graft-versus-host responses after intestinal transplantation. Profiling relied on immunoSEQ multiplex PCR, and the TCRdb table lists in-frame clones only, not all of them. The sample lists roughly 56,000 clones, 90% to 95% occurring once. The sample was PBMCs, taken around 120 days after intestinal transplantation. Receptors were obtained from a human patient who received an intestinal transplant, so some T cells may come from the graft donor. Both conserved end residues are part of each CDR3. The D gene is left open where the match is weak. Some rows mark clone size as missing; the rest say once, few, many or name a class of expanded clone.

clone size: -; V gene: TRBV5-4; D gene: TRBD1; J gene: TRBJ2-2; CDR3 DNA: TGTGCCAGCAGCCCTCCCCAGGGACAGGGAGCCGGGGAGCTGTTTTTT; CDR3 protein: CASSPPQGQGAGELFF
clone size: -; V gene: TRBV18; D gene: TRBD1; J gene: TRBJ2-3; CDR3 DNA: TGTGCCAGCTCACCCGAGGGACAGGGACCCACAGATACGCAGTATTTT; CDR3 protein: CASSPEGQGPTDTQYF
clone size: -; V gene: TRBV7-8; D gene: TRBD2; J gene: TRBJ2-1; CDR3 DNA: TGTGCCAGCAGCGCCCGACTAGCTGTCGGCAATGAGCAGTTCTTC; CDR3 protein: CASSARLAVGNEQFF
clone size: -; V gene: TRBV19; D gene: TRBD2; J gene: TRBJ2-3; CDR3 DNA: TGTGCCAGTAGCCCTGGGGGGGATACCACAGATACGCAGTATTTT; CDR3 protein: CASSPGGDTTDTQYF
clone size: -; V gene: TRBV7-9; D gene: -; J gene: TRBJ2-7; CDR3 DNA: TGTGCCAGCAGCTTAGACGTCTACGAGCAGTACTTC; CDR3 protein: CASSLDVYEQYF
clone size: -; V gene: TRBV7-9; D gene: -; J gene: TRBJ2-1; CDR3 DNA: TGTGCCAGCAGCTTAGGGTCGACCTCTACAAGAGAGCAGTTCTTC; CDR3 protein: CASSLGSTSTREQFF
clone size: -; V gene: TRBV7-8; D gene: -; J gene: TRBJ2-2; CDR3 DNA: TGTGCCAGCAGCCCAGGGACCGGGGAGCTGTTTTTT; CDR3 protein: CASSPGTGELFF
clone size: -; V gene: TRBV28; D gene: -; J gene: TRBJ2-7; CDR3 DNA: TGTGCCAGCAGGACCGACGGGACCTCCTACGAGCAGTACTTC; CDR3 protein: CASRTDGTSYEQYF
clone size: -; V gene: TRBV4-1; D gene: -; J gene: TRBJ2-7; CDR3 DNA: TGCGCCAGCAGCCAAGACATGGTGCAGCAGTACTTC; CDR3 protein: CASSQDMVQQYF
clone size: -; V gene: TRBV4-1; D gene: TRBD2; J gene: TRBJ2-1; CDR3 DNA: TGCGCCAGCAGTCTCCTAGCGGGGGGTGATGAGCAGTTCTTC; CDR3 protein: CASSLLAGGDEQFF
clone size: -; V gene: TRBV6-5; D gene: -; J gene: TRBJ1-5; CDR3 DNA: TGTGCCAGCACCCTGAGGGATCAGCCCCAGCATTTT; CDR3 protein: CASTLRDQPQHF
clone size: -; V gene: TRBV6-6; D gene: -; J gene: TRBJ2-1; CDR3 DNA: TGTGCCAGCAGTAGGACTACCTCCTCCTACAATGAGCAGTTCTTC; CDR3 protein: CASSRTTSSYNEQFF
clone size: -; V gene: TRBV28; D gene: -; J gene: TRBJ2-3; CDR3 DNA: TGTGCCAGCAGTCCCGGCCGCGCCGGGAAGGGTACAGATACGCAGTATTTT; CDR3 protein: CASSPGRAGKGTDTQYF
clone size: -; V gene: TRBV5-1; D gene: -; J gene: TRBJ2-7; CDR3 DNA: TGCGCCAGCAAGGGGGAATACGAGCAGTACTTC; CDR3 protein: CASKGEYEQYF
clone size: -; V gene: TRBV7-9; D gene: -; J gene: TRBJ1-1; CDR3 DNA: TGTGCCAGCAGCTTGGACGGTACCTTCACTGAAGCTTTCTTT; CDR3 protein: CASSLDGTFTEAFF
clone size: -; V gene: TRBV19; D gene: -; J gene: TRBJ2-1; CDR3 DNA: TGTGCCAGTGAATCCCTTGGCGGAACCCTCAATGAGCAGTTCTTC; CDR3 protein: CASESLGGTLNEQFF
clone size: -; V gene: TRBV7-6; D gene: TRBD2; J gene: TRBJ2-2; CDR3 DNA: TGTGCCAGCAGCTTAATAACGGCCAGCCGGGAGGCCACTAACACCGGGGAGCTGTTTTTT; CDR3 protein: CASSLITASREATNTGELFF
clone size: -; V gene: TRBV29-1; D gene: -; J gene: TRBJ2-1; CDR3 DNA: TGCAGCGGTTTGGGATCGTCGGATGAGCAGTTCTTC; CDR3 protein: CSGLGSSDEQFF
clone size: -; V gene: TRBV7-2; D gene: -; J gene: TRBJ2-1; CDR3 DNA: TGTGCCAGCAGCATTGGGACCCTCAATGAGCAGTTCTTC; CDR3 protein: CASSIGTLNEQFF
clone size: -; V gene: TRBV5-8; D gene: TRBD2; J gene: TRBJ2-6; CDR3 DNA: TGTGCCAGCAGACTAGCGGGAGGGAAATCTGGGGCCAACGTCCTGACTTTC; CDR3 protein: CASRLAGGKSGANVLTF
clone size: few; V gene: TRBV10-3; D gene: -; J gene: TRBJ1-1; CDR3 DNA: TGTGCCATCACCCCGCAGGGGATGAACACTGAAGCTTTCTTT; CDR3 protein: CAITPQGMNTEAFF
clone size: once; V gene: TRBV5-1; D gene: TRBD2; J gene: TRBJ2-7; CDR3 DNA: TGCGCCAGCAGCCAGGGACTAGCGGTACCCTACGAGCAGTACTTC; CDR3 protein: CASSQGLAVPYEQYF
clone size: few; V gene: TRBV5-1; D gene: -; J gene: TRBJ1-5; CDR3 DNA: TGCGCCAGCAGCTTGGGGGGGGCTGATCAGCCCCAGCATTTT; CDR3 protein: CASSLGGADQPQHF
clone size: -; V gene: TRBV7-2; D gene: -; J gene: TRBJ1-5; CDR3 DNA: TGTGCCAGCAGCCTAGGGGGGGGCTGGGAGCCCCAGCATTTT; CDR3 protein: CASSLGGGWEPQHF
clone size: once; V gene: TRBV28; D gene: -; J gene: TRBJ1-4; CDR3 DNA: TGTGCCAGCAGTCCCCCGGGGGCGCTAAGGGAACTGTTTTTT; CDR3 protein: CASSPPGALRELFF
clone size: -; V gene: TRBV7-2; D gene: -; J gene: TRBJ2-7; CDR3 DNA: TGTGCCAGCAGCCCCCGATGGTACGCCTACGAGCAGTACTTC; CDR3 protein: CASSPRWYAYEQYF
clone size: -; V gene: TRBV27; D gene: TRBD2; J gene: TRBJ2-3; CDR3 DNA: TGTGCCAGCAGTTCGCCGGGACTAGCGGGCACAGATACGCAGTATTTT; CDR3 protein: CASSSPGLAGTDTQYF
clone size: -; V gene: TRBV5-5; D gene: -; J gene: TRBJ2-7; CDR3 DNA: TGTGCCAGCTACTTGGGGGACCACTCCTACGAGCAGTACTTC; CDR3 protein: CASYLGDHSYEQYF
clone size: -; V gene: TRBV7-9; D gene: TRBD1; J gene: TRBJ1-6; CDR3 DNA: TGTGCCAGCAGCTCTGGACAGGGGGCCTCCTATAATTCACCCCTCCACTTT; CDR3 protein: CASSSGQGASYNSPLHF
clone size: -; V gene: TRBV15; D gene: -; J gene: TRBJ1-1; CDR3 DNA: TGTGCCACCAGCTTGGGGCGCGGGACTGAAGCTTTCTTT; CDR3 protein: CATSLGRGTEAFF
clone size: -; V gene: TRBV29-1; D gene: -; J gene: TRBJ2-7; CDR3 DNA: TGCAGCGTAGAAAACAACTCCTACGAGCAGTACTTC; CDR3 protein: CSVENNSYEQYF
clone size: -; V gene: TRBV7-2; D gene: -; J gene: TRBJ2-4; CDR3 DNA: TGTGCCAGCAGCCCGATGGGCCCCAACATTCAGTACTTC; CDR3 protein: CASSPMGPNIQYF
clone size: -; V gene: TRBV29-1; D gene: -; J gene: TRBJ2-1; CDR3 DNA: TGCAGCGTTGAAGTGCCGCCAGGGGCCCAGGAGTTCTTC; CDR3 protein: CSVEVPPGAQEFF
clone size: -; V gene: TRBV6-5; D gene: -; J gene: TRBJ2-7; CDR3 DNA: TGTGCCAGCAGCACCGGGACCGACAGCTCCTACGAGCAGTACTTC; CDR3 protein: CASSTGTDSSYEQYF
clone size: -; V gene: TRBV10-3; D gene: -; J gene: TRBJ2-7; CDR3 DNA: TGTGCCATCCATGACGGTTCATACGAGCAGTACTTC; CDR3 protein: CAIHDGSYEQYF
clone size: -; V gene: TRBV7-6; D gene: -; J gene: TRBJ2-7; CDR3 DNA: TGTGCCAGCAGCACCTTTAGGGCCTACGAGCAGTACTTC; CDR3 protein: CASSTFRAYEQYF
clone size: -; V gene: TRBV7-6; D gene: -; J gene: TRBJ1-3; CDR3 DNA: TGTGCCAGCAGCTTAGGCCCCCTTGGCGGAAACACCATATATTTT; CDR3 protein: CASSLGPLGGNTIYF
clone size: -; V gene: TRBV28; D gene: -; J gene: TRBJ1-1; CDR3 DNA: TGTGCCAGCAGCGAAGTGAGGATGAACACTGAAGCTTTCTTT; CDR3 protein: CASSEVRMNTEAFF
clone size: -; V gene: TRBV27; D gene: TRBD1; J gene: TRBJ1-1; CDR3 DNA: TGTGCCAGCAGTCCTCGACAGGGCTGGAACACTGAAGCTTTCTTT; CDR3 protein: CASSPRQGWNTEAFF
clone size: -; V gene: TRBV6-5; D gene: -; J gene: TRBJ2-1; CDR3 DNA: TGTGCCAGCAGTTCCCGACAGACCTACAATGAGCAGTTCTTC; CDR3 protein: CASSSRQTYNEQFF
clone size: -; V gene: TRBV15; D gene: TRBD1; J gene: TRBJ2-7; CDR3 DNA: TGTGCCACCAGCACCCGGGACAGTGCCTACGAGCAGTACTTC; CDR3 protein: CATSTRDSAYEQYF
clone size: -; V gene: TRBV13; D gene: -; J gene: TRBJ2-7; CDR3 DNA: TGTGCCAGCTCGGTAGGGGTCTCCTACGAGCAGTACTTC; CDR3 protein: CASSVGVSYEQYF
clone size: -; V gene: TRBV6-1; D gene: -; J gene: TRBJ2-2; CDR3 DNA: TGTGCCAGCAGTGACAGGAGCGGGCACACCGGGGAGCTGTTTTTT; CDR3 protein: CASSDRSGHTGELFF